This passage covers 13 T cell receptor beta chains from one sample sequenced in a study of blood T cell repertoires in COVID-19. TCRdb's table, derived via immunoSEQ multiplex PCR, lists solely in-frame clones and lacks some. The data show about 47,000 clones, 82% seen once. Input material: peripheral blood. These receptors were taken from a human donor with acute or convalescent COVID-19. The donor label of this sample is uncertain.

The V call is TRBV7-2, the J call TRBJ1-2; 9 bases line up with TRBD1. This CDR3 comprises 14 residues. Germline-derived CDR1 and CDR2 are SGHTA and FQGNSA. V lost 5 bases, J lost 2 bases, and 3 bases stayed unmatched. CDR3 bases: TGTGCCAGCAGCCTAACAGGGGGCAACTATGGCTACACCTTC. It is translated as CASSLTGGNYGYTF.

On this clone: The junction does not match germline at one end; this may be a read error. The sample has other DNA sequences that encode this CDR3 too. This chain uses TRBV9 with TRBJ2-2; D gene ambiguous. Germline V lookup: CDR1 SGDLS, CDR2 YYNGEE. The CDR3 runs to 15 residues. The CDR3 sequence is CASSAQTANTGELFF. Written as DNA, the CDR3 is TGCGCCAGCAGCGCCCAAACAGCGAACACCGGGGAGCTGTTTTTT. The complete variable domain, with remaining parts taken from reference TRBV9 and TRBJ2-2, reads DSGVTQTPKHLITATGQRVTLRCSPRSGDLSVYWYQQSLDQGLQFLIQYYNGEERAKGNILERFSAQQFPDLHSELNLSSLELGDSALYFCASSAQTANTGELFFGEGSRLTVL.

The chain carries TRBV4-3 and TRBJ2-7; possibly TRBD2 for D (6 bases). The V gene's germline CDR1 is LGHNA and CDR2 YSLEER. V lost 1 base, J lost 2 bases, and 15 bases lay in between. This CDR3 is 16 amino acids long. This chain's CDR3 is CASSQGATGGTYEQYF. The CDR3 DNA is TGCGCCAGCAGCCAAGGAGCGACGGGCGGGACCTACGAGCAGTACTTC.

The sample holds one count of this clone. The chain carries TRBV12-3 or TRBV12-4 and TRBJ1-4; 9 nucleotides match TRBD1. This CDR3 has 13 amino acids. Germline trimming cut 3 bases from V and 10 bases from J; bases unmatched to any gene: 3. CDR3 DNA: TGTGCCAGCAGTTTGAAACAGGGGGCAAAACTGTTTTTT. Translating gives CASSLKQGAKLFF.

The J gene is TRBJ2-1, the V gene TRBV10-3, with 11 bases aligning to TRBD2. Per the germline V gene, CDR1 is ENHRY and CDR2 is SYGVKD. The ends lost 7 bases at V and 5 bases at J; junction bases unmatched: 7. The CDR3 sequence is 15 residues long. CDR3 loop: CAITRGTSGDNEQFF. The DNA of the CDR3 is TGTGCCATCACTCGTGGGACTAGCGGCGACAATGAGCAGTTCTTC.

This clone appeared a few times. J is TRBJ2-1 and V is TRBV25-1; 12 nucleotides line up with TRBD1. Per germline, CDR1 MGHDK and CDR2 SYGVNS. V lost 6 bases and J lost 7; bases outside the gene matches: 13. The CDR3 is 17 amino acids. In nucleotides, the CDR3 is TGTGCCAGCAGCACGGGCGGGGGGACAGGGGGCTATAATGAGCAGTTCTTC. Translation: CASSTGGGTGGYNEQFF. Combining the CDR3 with reference TRBV25-1 and TRBJ2-1 gives the whole variable domain EADIYQTPRYLVIGTGKKITLECSQTMGHDKMYWYQQDPGMELHLIHYSYGVNSTEKGDLSSESTVSRIRTEHFPLTLESARPSHTSQYLCASSTGGGTGGYNEQFFGPGTRLTVL.

This clone was seen a single time. The J gene is TRBJ2-3, the V gene TRBV28; TRBD1 aligns across 12 bases. This CDR3 has 15 residues. The germline V gene encodes CDR1 MDHEN and CDR2 SYDVKM. Trimming took 5 bases from V and 5 from J; bases not matched to a gene: 5. The CDR3 reads CASSAGTGGVDTQYF. The DNA of the CDR3 is TGTGCCAGCAGTGCCGGGACAGGGGGCGTAGATACGCAGTATTTT.

This chain uses TRBV28 with TRBJ2-2, with 7 bases lining up with TRBD2. V was pared by 9 bases and J by 4 bases, with 17 bases of the junction left unmatched. Germline V gene sequence: CDR1 MDHEN, CDR2 SYDVKM. This CDR3 is built from 17 residues. CDR3 region: CASFSRRGGSSTGELFF. In nucleotides, the CDR3 is TGTGCCAGTTTTTCCCGGAGGGGAGGGTCGAGCACCGGGGAGCTGTTTTTT.

The chain combines TRBV2 with TRBJ1-5, with TRBD1 matching 8 bases. Trimming removed 6 bases from V and 4 bases from J; junction bases left unmatched: 8. The CDR3 runs to 15 residues. The germline gives CDR1 SNHLY, CDR2 FYNNEI. CDR3 amino acids: CASRDRTGSNQPQHF. DNA of the CDR3: TGTGCCAGCAGAGACAGGACAGGGTCTAATCAGCCCCAGCATTTT.

The CDR3 DNA reads TGTGCCAGCAGCGTAGGTCCCCCGACTAGCGGGAGAGTGAATGAGCAGTTCTTC. It codes for CASSVGPPTSGRVNEQFF. This rearrangement joins TRBV9 to TRBJ2-1; 12 nucleotides align to TRBD2. V shed 0 bases, J shed 7 bases, and the junction held 11 bases outside the gene matches. The CDR3 totals 18 residues. Germline V CDR1 and CDR2: SGDLS, YYNGEE.

The chain couples TRBV12-5 to TRBJ2-7; a weak D match, TRBD2 (5 bases). The CDR3 consists of 12 residues. CDR1 and CDR2 from the germline V gene are LGHNT and FRNRAP. Trimming stripped 1 base from V and 6 bases from J, with 7 bases between. In DNA, the CDR3 is TGTGCTAGTGGTTTGGCGGGGAGCGAGCAGTACTTC. As protein: CASGLAGSEQYF.

This clone was seen a handful of times. The chain uses TRBV30 and TRBJ1-2; D not certain. The germline CDR1 and CDR2 sequences are GTSNPN and SVGIG (reference sequence). There are 10 residues in the CDR3. The V end lost 3 bases, the J end lost 7 bases, and 6 bases lay between the germline ends. CDR3 sequence (DNA): TGTGCCTGGAGGGCGGGTGGCTACACCTTC. Protein product: CAWRAGGYTF.

The chain has TRBV5-1 and TRBJ2-7, with 9 bases that match TRBD1. The ends lost 4 bases at V and 4 bases at J; junction bases unmatched: 6. The germline CDR1 and CDR2 sequences are SGHRS and YFSETQ. This CDR3 has 14 residues. CDR3 sequence reads: CASSATGTGYEQYF. As DNA, the CDR3 is TGCGCCAGCAGCGCGACCGGGACAGGGTACGAGCAGTACTTC.